Each of the 21 T cell receptor beta chains below was sequenced from the same sample in a study of neoadjuvant anti-PD-1 for oral cavity cancer. Specified time point: after neoadjuvant nivolumab, at surgical resection. Repertoires were generated with immunoSEQ multiplex PCR, while TCRdb's copy carries only in-frame clones and drops some. Among 7,500 to 8,000 clones listed, 50% to 80% were seen once. Sequencing was performed on PBMCs, taken after nivolumab (anti-PD-1) treatment. The receptor set was obtained from a person aged 35-79 years with oral cavity squamous cell carcinoma.

The chain joins TRBV2 to TRBJ2-3, with D perhaps matching TRBD1 (6 bases). CDR1 is SNHLY, CDR2 FYNNEI, per germline. Trimming took 1 base from V and 3 from J, leaving 8 bases between them. The CDR3 has 14 amino acids. CDR3 loop: CASSEGTATDTQYF. Written as DNA, the CDR3 is TGTGCCAGCAGTGAAGGGACAGCGACAGATACGCAGTATTTT.

The rearrangement links TRBV20-1 to TRBJ1-4; possible D gene TRBD1, 5 bases. The CDR3 length is 11 residues. Germline V CDR1 and CDR2: DFQATT, SNEGSKA (reference sequence). With 8 bases removed from V and 4 bases from J, the gap between germline ends came to 8 bases. CDR3 DNA sequence: TGCAGTTTAGGGGTTAATGAAAAACTGTTTTTT. This encodes CSLGVNEKLFF.

V is TRBV7-9 and J is TRBJ2-3; TRBD2 matches 7 bases. The V gene end was trimmed by 1 base and the J gene end by 5 bases; junction bases not matched to a gene: 3. Per germline, CDR1 SEHNR and CDR2 FQNEAQ (reference sequence). This CDR3 is 14 amino acids long. CDR3 sequence: CASSLGLAGDTQYF. Written as DNA, the CDR3 is TGTGCCAGCAGCTTAGGACTAGCAGGAGATACGCAGTATTTT.

This sequence joins TRBV5-6 and TRBJ1-2, with D perhaps matching TRBD1 (5 bases). The V gene's germline CDR1 is SGHDT and CDR2 YYEEEE. V was shortened by 4 bases and J by 4 bases, with 17 bases between the two germline ends. This CDR3 spans 15 amino acids. The CDR3 DNA reads as TGTGCCAGCAGCCCCCCGGGACGGCCTCTCTATGGCTACACCTTC. It yields the protein CASSPPGRPLYGYTF.

This clone has only a few counts. The rearrangement links TRBV9 to TRBJ1-2; 8 bases align to TRBD1. J lost 8 bases, V lost 0 bases, and 9 bases had no gene match. Per the germline V gene, CDR1 is SGDLS and CDR2 is YYNGEE. The CDR3 is 15 residues long. The CDR3 DNA is TGTGCCAGCAGCGTAGATCTGACAGGGACAGGAGGCTACACCTTC. It translates to CASSVDLTGTGGYTF.

The gene calls are TRBV4-3 and TRBJ2-2, with TRBD1 matching over 9 bases. Germline loops: CDR1 LGHNA, CDR2 YSLEER. Germline trimming cut 5 bases from V and 4 bases from J; bases unmatched to any gene: 5. The CDR3 sequence is 15 residues long. The CDR3 sequence is CASSEGTGPTGELFF. As DNA, the CDR3 is TGCGCCAGCAGCGAAGGGACAGGGCCCACCGGGGAGCTGTTTTTT.

This clone was found a few times. The chain is built from TRBV10-3 and TRBJ2-7; 10 nucleotides agree with TRBD2. After removal of 2 bases from V and 7 bases from J, the junction contained 2 bases not matched to a gene. The CDR3 sequence is 13 residues long. Per the germline V gene, CDR1 is ENHRY and CDR2 is SYGVKD. CDR3 nucleotides: TGTGCCATCAGTGAGGGACTAGCGGAGGAGCAGTACTTC. It codes for CAISEGLAEEQYF.

This clone has a handful of counts. The rearrangement uses TRBV10-1 and TRBJ2-1; either TRBD1 or TRBD2 may supply D (5 bases each). CDR3 length: 15 amino acids. CDR1 is WNHNN and CDR2 is SYGVQD in the germline V gene (reference sequence). Trimming removed 2 bases at V and 0 bases at J, with 8 bases between. The CDR3 DNA is TGCGCCAGCAGTGAGGAGGGGAGCTCCTACAATGAGCAGTTCTTC. Translated: CASSEEGSSYNEQFF.

The CDR3 region is CASSLSPTGPDGAEAFF. The CDR3 bases are TGCGCCAGCAGCTTGTCCCCGACAGGGCCTGACGGGGCTGAAGCTTTCTTT. This chain uses TRBV5-1 with TRBJ1-1; 7 bases map to TRBD1. CDR3 size: 17 residues. The germline V gene encodes CDR1 SGHRS and CDR2 YFSETQ. V dropped 1 base and J dropped 6; count of bases not matched to a gene: 15.

This chain joins TRBV7-6 and TRBJ2-7; 8 bases match TRBD2. Germline trimming cut 1 base from V and 3 bases from J; bases unmatched to any gene: 8. Germline V CDR1 and CDR2: SGHVS, FNYEAQ. The CDR3 has 16 amino acids. The CDR3, as DNA: TGTGCCAGCAGCTTAGAGGCGGGGGGCCAAATCTACGAGCAGTACTTC. Its protein product is CASSLEAGGQIYEQYF.

The rearrangement joins TRBV21-1 to TRBJ1-1; the D call in the table, TRBD1, was not verified against the DNA. TRBV21-1 is a listed pseudogene. The CDR3 extends over 16 amino acids. The CDR3 spells CASSKEDDRGGTEAFF. DNA for the CDR3: TGTGCCAGCAGCAAAGAGGACGACAGGGGGGGCACTGAAGCTTTCTTT.

This clone was detected only once. The rearrangement uses TRBV9 and TRBJ2-4; D assignment may be TRBD1 or TRBD2 (6 bases each). CDR3 length: 15 residues. From germline, CDR1 is SGDLS and CDR2 YYNGEE. V lost 4 bases and J 6 bases, leaving 17 bases between the germline ends. The chain's CDR3 is CASSPGSGARNIQYF. CDR3 nucleotides: TGTGCCAGCAGCCCCGGGTCGGGGGCGAGAAACATTCAGTACTTC.

This clone was seen just once. The chain carries TRBV15 and TRBJ2-3; either TRBD1 or TRBD2 may fit D (6 bases each). The CDR3 consists of 17 residues. CDR1 is LNHNV and CDR2 is YYDKDF in the germline V gene (reference sequence). With 0 bases removed from V and 1 base from J, the gap between germline ends came to 14 bases. The DNA for the CDR3 is TGTGCCACCAGCAGAGATACGGAGGGGGTGGGCACAGATACGCAGTATTTT. Protein: CATSRDTEGVGTDTQYF.

This clone has a handful of counts. The V call is TRBV30, the J call TRBJ2-3, with 10 bases fitting TRBD2. The germline CDR1 and CDR2 sequences are GTSNPN and SVGIG (reference sequence). There are 13 residues in the CDR3. The trim removed 2 bases at V and 4 bases at J, leaving 0 bases unmatched. The CDR3 DNA reads TGTGCCTGGAGTAGCGGGGGGGCAGATACGCAGTATTTT. Residues: CAWSSGGADTQYF.

This clone was recorded once. The chain has TRBV10-3 and TRBJ1-1; a weak D match, TRBD1 (5 bases). Germline CDR1 is ENHRY and CDR2 is SYGVKD. This CDR3 has 14 residues. V lost 7 bases and J 2 bases, leaving 14 bases between the germline ends. The CDR3 is CAIKAGNGNTEAFF. Here the CDR3 DNA reads TGTGCCATCAAGGCAGGGAATGGAAACACTGAAGCTTTCTTT.

This chain uses TRBV6-5 with TRBJ1-5; unclear D gene. Germline values: CDR1 MNHEY, CDR2 SVGAGI. The germline V and J ends were trimmed by 0 bases and 4 bases, with 10 bases remaining between them. The CDR3 loop spans 15 amino acids. CDR3 DNA sequence: TGTGCCAGCAGTTACTCAAGGAGGGTAAATCAGCCCCAGCATTTT. Translation gives CASSYSRRVNQPQHF.

This chain links TRBV6-1 with TRBJ1-2; a weak D match, TRBD1 (6 bases). CDR3 size: 14 residues. With 2 bases removed from V and 5 bases from J, the gap between germline ends came to 12 bases. Germline V lookup: CDR1 MNHNS, CDR2 SASEGT. In DNA, the CDR3 is TGTGCCAGCAGTGAACTGGGGGCGCGGTATGGCTACACCTTC. This sequence encodes CASSELGARYGYTF.

This sequence joins TRBV5-1 and TRBJ1-6, with 10 bases that match TRBD1. From germline, CDR1 is SGHRS and CDR2 YFSETQ. The CDR3 is 16 residues long. With 0 bases clipped from V and 5 bases from J, the junction kept 2 bases outside the gene matches. CDR3 DNA: TGCGCCAGCAGCTTGGGACAGGGGGCCGATAATTCACCCCTCCACTTT. It specifies CASSLGQGADNSPLHF.

V usage is TRBV2 and J usage is TRBJ1-1; 7 bases fit TRBD1. Per germline, CDR1 SNHLY and CDR2 FYNNEI. Unmatched junction bases numbered 12, after V lost 1 base and J lost 4 bases. The CDR3 covers 17 residues. CDR3 sequence: CASSEDRGGTLGTEAFF. The CDR3 DNA follows: TGTGCCAGCAGTGAAGACAGGGGAGGTACCTTAGGCACTGAAGCTTTCTTT.

A few counts support this clone. The chain links TRBV7-2 to TRBJ1-2, with 7 bases identical to TRBD1. CDR1 and CDR2 from the germline V gene are SGHTA and FQGNSA. J was trimmed by 8 bases and V by 5 bases; bases with no gene match: 14. The CDR3 runs 15 residues. The CDR3: CASSDGSGTETGYTF. CDR3 nucleotide sequence: TGTGCCAGCAGCGACGGATCCGGGACAGAGACGGGCTACACCTTC.

The CDR3 region is CASSEQGRTEAFF. DNA of the CDR3: TGTGCCAGCAGTGAACAGGGCCGCACTGAAGCTTTCTTT. The rearrangement links TRBV6-1 to TRBJ1-1, with D tentatively TRBD1 (5 bases). This CDR3 is built from 13 residues. V was clipped by 2 bases and J by 4 bases, with 8 bases between them. CDR1 is MNHNS, CDR2 SASEGT, per germline.